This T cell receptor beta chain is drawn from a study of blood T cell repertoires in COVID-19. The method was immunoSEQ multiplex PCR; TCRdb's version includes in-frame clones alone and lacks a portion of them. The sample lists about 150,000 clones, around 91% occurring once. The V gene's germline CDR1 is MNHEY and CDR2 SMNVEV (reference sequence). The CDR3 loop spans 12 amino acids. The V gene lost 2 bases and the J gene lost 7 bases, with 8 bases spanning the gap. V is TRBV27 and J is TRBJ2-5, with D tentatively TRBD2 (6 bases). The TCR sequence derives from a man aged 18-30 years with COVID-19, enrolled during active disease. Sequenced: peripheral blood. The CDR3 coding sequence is TGTGCCAGCAGTTTACCCGGGAGGACCCAGTACTTC. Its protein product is CASSLPGRTQYF.